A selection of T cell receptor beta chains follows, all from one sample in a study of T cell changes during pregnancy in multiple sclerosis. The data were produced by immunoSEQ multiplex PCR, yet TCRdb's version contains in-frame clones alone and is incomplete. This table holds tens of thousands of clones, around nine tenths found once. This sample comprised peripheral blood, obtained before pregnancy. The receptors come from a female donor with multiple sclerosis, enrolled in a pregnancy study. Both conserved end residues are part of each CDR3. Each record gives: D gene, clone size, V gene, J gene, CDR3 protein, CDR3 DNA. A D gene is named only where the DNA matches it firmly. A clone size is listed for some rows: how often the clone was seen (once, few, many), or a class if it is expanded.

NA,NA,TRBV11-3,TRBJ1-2,CASSLGAGDGYTF,TGTGCCAGCAGCTTAGGGGCCGGGGATGGCTACACCTTC
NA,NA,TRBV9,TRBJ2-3,CASSDRLYSDTQYF,TGTGCCAGCAGCGACCGGTTGTATTCAGATACGCAGTATTTT
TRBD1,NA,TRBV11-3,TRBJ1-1,CASSLGTGSEAFF,TGTGCCAGCAGCCTCGGGACAGGGTCTGAAGCTTTCTTT
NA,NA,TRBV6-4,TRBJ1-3,CASRGLKGNTIYF,TGTGCCAGCAGGGGGCTGAAGGGAAACACCATATATTTT
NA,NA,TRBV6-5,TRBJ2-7,CASNRGTEQYF,TGTGCCAGCAATCGGGGGACCGAGCAGTACTTC
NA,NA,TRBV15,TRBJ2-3,CATSKESGGTQYF,TGTGCCACCAGCAAAGAAAGCGGAGGTACGCAGTATTTT
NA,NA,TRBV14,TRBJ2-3,CASSHLPRDTADTQYF,TGTGCCAGCAGCCACCTCCCCCGGGACACTGCAGATACGCAGTATTTT
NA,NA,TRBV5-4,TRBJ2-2,CASSPPQANTGELFF,TGTGCCAGCAGCCCCCCGCAGGCTAACACCGGGGAGCTGTTTTTT
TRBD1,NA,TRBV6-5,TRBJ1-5,CASSYSSGGQQPQHF,TGTGCCAGCAGTTACTCGTCAGGGGGCCAACAGCCCCAGCATTTT
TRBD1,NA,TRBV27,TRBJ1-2,CASSLIPTGVYGYTF,TGTGCCAGCAGTTTAATCCCAACAGGGGTCTATGGCTACACCTTC
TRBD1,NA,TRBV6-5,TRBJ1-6,CASSFYDREYNSPLHF,TGTGCCAGCAGTTTTTACGACAGGGAGTATAATTCACCCCTCCACTTT
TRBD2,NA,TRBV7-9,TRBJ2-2,CASSIRTSGMGTGELFF,TGTGCCAGCAGCATACGGACTAGCGGGATGGGGACCGGGGAGCTGTTTTTT
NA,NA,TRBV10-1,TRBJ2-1,CASSEELSSYNEQFF,TGCGCCAGCAGTGAGGAGTTGAGCTCCTACAATGAGCAGTTCTTC
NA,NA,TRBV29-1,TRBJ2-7,CSVVGQLTYEQYF,TGCAGCGTTGTCGGACAGCTGACCTACGAGCAGTACTTC
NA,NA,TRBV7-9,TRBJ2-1,CASSETGLGNEQFF,TGTGCCAGCAGCGAAACAGGGTTAGGCAATGAGCAGTTCTTC
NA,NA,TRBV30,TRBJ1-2,CAWLQVARQAGGYTF,TGTGCCTGGTTGCAGGTTGCCCGACAAGCTGGAGGCTACACCTTC
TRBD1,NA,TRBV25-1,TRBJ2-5,CASSGGQVKETQYF,TGTGCCAGCAGTGGAGGACAGGTCAAAGAGACCCAGTACTTC
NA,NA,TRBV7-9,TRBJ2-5,CASSTRDILQETQYF,TGTGCCAGCAGCACGCGGGATATCCTACAAGAGACCCAGTACTTC
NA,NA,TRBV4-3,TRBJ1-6,CASSQDYGVPLHF,TGCGCCAGCAGCCAAGATTACGGAGTACCCCTCCACTTT
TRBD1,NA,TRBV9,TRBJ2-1,CASSVDRRGWTGDYNEQFF,TGTGCCAGCAGCGTAGACCGTAGAGGTTGGACAGGGGACTACAATGAGCAGTTCTTC
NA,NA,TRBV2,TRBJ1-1,CASRTELNTEAFF,TGTGCTAGTAGGACAGAATTGAACACTGAAGCTTTCTTT
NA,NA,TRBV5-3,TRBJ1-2,CARSLKRLGYTF,TGTGCCAGAAGCTTAAAGCGGCTGGGCTACACCTTC
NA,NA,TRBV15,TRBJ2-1,CATSRDQFRAGRNEQFF,TGTGCCACCAGCAGAGATCAATTCAGGGCAGGGAGGAATGAGCAGTTCTTC
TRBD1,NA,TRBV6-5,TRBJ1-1,CASSYEGQGNTEAFF,TGTGCCAGCAGTTACGAGGGACAGGGTAACACTGAAGCTTTCTTT
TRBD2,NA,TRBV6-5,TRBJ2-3,CSVAGGGTDTQYF,TGTTCGGTAGCGGGAGGGGGCACAGATACGCAGTATTTT
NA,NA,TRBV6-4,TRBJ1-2,CASSEYGVGGDDYGYTF,TGTGCCAGCAGTGAATACGGGGTCGGAGGGGACGACTATGGCTACACCTTC
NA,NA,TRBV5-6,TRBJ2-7,CASWQGPVGNEQYF,TGTGCCAGTTGGCAGGGGCCCGTGGGGAACGAGCAGTACTTC
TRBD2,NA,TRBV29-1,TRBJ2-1,CSVVLAGSSYNEQFF,TGCAGCGTTGTTTTAGCGGGGAGCTCCTACAATGAGCAGTTCTTC
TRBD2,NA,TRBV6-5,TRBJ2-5,CASSYAGVQETQYF,TGTGCCAGCAGTTACGCGGGGGTACAAGAGACCCAGTACTTC
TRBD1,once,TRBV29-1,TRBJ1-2,CSAGTEAYGYTF,TGCAGCGCCGGGACAGAGGCCTATGGCTACACCTTC
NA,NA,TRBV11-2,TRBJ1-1,CASSRGVGATEAFF,TGTGCCAGCAGTCGCGGGGTCGGGGCCACTGAAGCTTTCTTT
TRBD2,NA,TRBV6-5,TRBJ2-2,CASSLTSGGAGELFF,TGTGCCAGCAGTTTAACTAGCGGGGGGGCCGGGGAGCTGTTTTTT
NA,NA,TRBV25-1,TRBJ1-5,CASSDLGAGQPQHF,TGTGCCAGCAGTGACTTAGGGGCCGGGCAGCCCCAGCATTTT
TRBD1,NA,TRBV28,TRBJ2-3,CASSSEDRVFDTQYF,TGTGCCAGCAGTTCTGAAGACAGGGTATTTGATACGCAGTATTTT
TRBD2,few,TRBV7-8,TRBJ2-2,CASSPPLRLAGGYTGELFF,TGTGCCAGCAGCCCCCCTTTAAGACTAGCGGGCGGATACACCGGGGAGCTGTTTTTT
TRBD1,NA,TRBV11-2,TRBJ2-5,CASSPTGGETQYF,TGTGCCAGCAGCCCCACAGGGGGAGAGACCCAGTACTTC
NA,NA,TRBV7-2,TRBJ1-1,CASSLEPGLAEAFF,TGTGCCAGCAGCTTAGAGCCGGGGTTAGCTGAAGCTTTCTTT
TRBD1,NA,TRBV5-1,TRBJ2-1,CASSRSQGTGEQFF,TGCGCCAGCAGCCGCAGTCAGGGGACAGGAGAGCAGTTCTTC
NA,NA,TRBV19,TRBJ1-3,CASEALSSGNTIYF,TGTGCCTCAGAGGCGTTAAGCTCTGGAAACACCATATATTTT
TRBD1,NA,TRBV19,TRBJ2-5,CASQTGGMETQYF,TGTGCCAGCCAAACAGGGGGAATGGAGACCCAGTACTTC
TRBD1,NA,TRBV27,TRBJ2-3,CASRRTGGPDTQYF,TGTGCCAGCAGAAGGACAGGGGGCCCAGATACGCAGTATTTT
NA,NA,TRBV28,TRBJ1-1,CASRPRSVNQAFF,TGTGCCAGCAGACCACGGAGCGTTAACCAAGCTTTCTTT
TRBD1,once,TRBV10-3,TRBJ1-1,CAIKRGQNTEAFF,TGTGCCATCAAGAGGGGGCAGAACACTGAAGCTTTCTTT
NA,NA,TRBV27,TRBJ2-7,CASSLVGLNYEQYF,TGTGCCAGCAGTTTAGTCGGACTGAACTACGAGCAGTACTTC
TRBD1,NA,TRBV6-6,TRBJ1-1,CASSYRQGGGQAFF,TGTGCCAGCAGTTACCGACAGGGCGGTGGGCAAGCTTTCTTT
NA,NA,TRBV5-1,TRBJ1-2,CASSLVRDPPGGYTF,TGCGCCAGCAGCTTGGTTCGGGATCCCCCTGGGGGCTACACCTTC
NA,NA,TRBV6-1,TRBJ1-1,CASSGGGWSTEAFF,TGTGCCAGCAGTGGGGGAGGGTGGAGCACTGAAGCTTTCTTT
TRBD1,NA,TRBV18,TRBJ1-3,CASSQNDRGSGNTIYF,TGTGCCAGCTCACAAAACGACAGGGGGTCTGGAAACACCATATATTTT
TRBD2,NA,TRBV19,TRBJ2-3,CASAISGRLEDTQYF,TGTGCCAGTGCCATTAGCGGGAGGTTGGAAGATACGCAGTATTTT